This is a list of T cell receptor beta chains from one sample in a study of sequential checkpoint blockade in melanoma. TCRdb keeps only in-frame clones here, not all; method: immunoSEQ multiplex PCR. Of about 13,000 clones listed, approximately 76% are singletons. The sequenced sample was CD8+ T cells sorted from blood (inferred from file names), obtained from a patient given nivolumab and ipilimumab in sequence. The receptors shown here come from a human patient with melanoma. Some clones in this sample may be carry-over from other donors' samples. Each CDR3 is given with its conserved first and last residue. The order of the fields is J gene, D gene, V gene, clone size, CDR3 protein, CDR3 DNA. D genes are given only for firm matches. Size values are once, few and many counts, or a class for expanded clones, and some rows have none.

j_gene: TRBJ1-5; d_gene: TRBD1; v_gene: TRBV19; abundance: .; CDR3aa: CASSFGDRTRQPQHF; CDR3nt: TGTGCCAGCAGCTTCGGGGACAGGACGCGTCAGCCCCAGCATTTT
j_gene: TRBJ2-3; d_gene: .; v_gene: TRBV9; abundance: .; CDR3aa: CASSPGSYTQYF; CDR3nt: TGTGCCAGCAGCCCCGGGAGTTATACGCAGTATTTT
j_gene: TRBJ2-3; d_gene: TRBD1; v_gene: TRBV18; abundance: few; CDR3aa: CASSLTGGGADTQYF; CDR3nt: TGTGCCAGCTCACTAACAGGGGGCGGCGCAGATACGCAGTATTTT
j_gene: TRBJ1-2; d_gene: TRBD1; v_gene: TRBV11-2; abundance: .; CDR3aa: CASSSVRDRLANYGYTF; CDR3nt: TGTGCCAGCAGCTCAGTCCGGGACAGGCTCGCTAACTATGGCTACACCTTC
j_gene: TRBJ2-6; d_gene: .; v_gene: TRBV7-9; abundance: .; CDR3aa: CASSPPGAGANVLTF; CDR3nt: TGTGCCAGCAGCCCCCCGGGAGCTGGGGCCAACGTCCTGACTTTC
j_gene: TRBJ2-7; d_gene: .; v_gene: TRBV19; abundance: few; CDR3aa: CASKPSNSPSYEQYF; CDR3nt: TGTGCCAGTAAGCCGTCCAACAGCCCATCCTACGAGCAGTACTTC
j_gene: TRBJ1-1; d_gene: .; v_gene: TRBV6-6; abundance: .; CDR3aa: CASSTTGFRTTEAFF; CDR3nt: TGTGCCAGCAGTACCACAGGGTTCCGGACCACTGAAGCTTTCTTT
j_gene: TRBJ1-2; d_gene: TRBD1; v_gene: TRBV27; abundance: once; CDR3aa: CASSRSRGLKGYTF; CDR3nt: TGTGCCAGCAGTAGGTCCAGGGGGCTTAAAGGCTACACCTTC
j_gene: TRBJ2-5; d_gene: .; v_gene: TRBV7-2; abundance: .; CDR3aa: CASSGRFPYQETQYF; CDR3nt: TGTGCCAGCAGCGGTCGGTTCCCGTACCAAGAGACCCAGTACTTC
j_gene: TRBJ2-1; d_gene: .; v_gene: TRBV2; abundance: .; CDR3aa: CATLGQGEQFF; CDR3nt: TGTGCCACCTTGGGCCAGGGTGAGCAGTTCTTC
j_gene: TRBJ2-5; d_gene: .; v_gene: TRBV2; abundance: .; CDR3aa: CASTLRNLETQYF; CDR3nt: TGTGCCAGCACTTTGAGAAACCTAGAGACCCAGTACTTC
j_gene: TRBJ1-6; d_gene: .; v_gene: TRBV4-2; abundance: few; CDR3aa: CASSQPFAKLYNSPLHF; CDR3nt: TGTGCCAGCAGCCAACCTTTTGCGAAGTTATATAATTCACCCCTCCACTTT
j_gene: TRBJ2-4; d_gene: TRBD2; v_gene: TRBV13; abundance: .; CDR3aa: CASSLGRLAALAKNIQYF; CDR3nt: TGTGCCAGCAGCTTAGGAAGACTAGCGGCTCTAGCCAAAAACATTCAGTACTTC
j_gene: TRBJ1-2; d_gene: TRBD1; v_gene: TRBV5-8; abundance: .; CDR3aa: CASSSRDRGFGYTF; CDR3nt: TGTGCCAGCAGCTCCCGGGACAGGGGATTTGGCTACACCTTC
j_gene: TRBJ2-7; d_gene: TRBD1; v_gene: TRBV9; abundance: .; CDR3aa: CASSHNVRDRRSYEQYF; CDR3nt: TGTGCCAGCAGCCACAACGTCCGGGACAGAAGGTCCTACGAGCAGTACTTC
j_gene: TRBJ2-1; d_gene: TRBD1; v_gene: TRBV4-1; abundance: .; CDR3aa: CASSHARTGVPSYNEQFF; CDR3nt: TGCGCCAGCAGCCACGCCCGGACAGGGGTCCCCTCCTACAATGAGCAGTTCTTC
j_gene: TRBJ1-1; d_gene: .; v_gene: TRBV27; abundance: .; CDR3aa: CASSSYPGNREAFF; CDR3nt: TGTGCCAGCAGTTCCTATCCAGGGAATAGGGAAGCTTTCTTT
j_gene: TRBJ1-2; d_gene: TRBD1; v_gene: TRBV15; abundance: .; CDR3aa: CATSSDRGAYGYTF; CDR3nt: TGTGCCACCAGCAGTGACAGGGGGGCCTATGGCTACACCTTC
j_gene: TRBJ2-7; d_gene: .; v_gene: TRBV11-3; abundance: .; CDR3aa: CASSLDPLTYEQYF; CDR3nt: TGTGCCAGCAGCTTAGATCCCCTTACCTACGAGCAGTACTTC
j_gene: TRBJ1-5; d_gene: .; v_gene: TRBV28; abundance: .; CDR3aa: CASKSGRENQPQHF; CDR3nt: TGTGCCAGCAAATCGGGGAGGGAAAATCAGCCCCAGCATTTT
j_gene: TRBJ2-6; d_gene: .; v_gene: TRBV7-9; abundance: .; CDR3aa: CASSPPTAGANVLTF; CDR3nt: TGTGCCAGCAGCCCCCCGACAGCTGGGGCCAACGTCCTGACTTTC
j_gene: TRBJ1-1; d_gene: .; v_gene: TRBV6-1; abundance: few; CDR3aa: CASRTDMNTEAFF; CDR3nt: TGTGCCAGCAGGACCGACATGAACACTGAAGCTTTCTTT
j_gene: TRBJ2-5; d_gene: TRBD1; v_gene: TRBV11-2; abundance: .; CDR3aa: CASSLVPLQGAGETQYF; CDR3nt: TGTGCCAGCAGCTTAGTTCCCCTACAGGGGGCTGGGGAGACCCAGTACTTC
j_gene: TRBJ2-2; d_gene: TRBD2; v_gene: TRBV7-9; abundance: .; CDR3aa: CASSREPGLINTGELFF; CDR3nt: TGTGCCAGCAGCCGGGAACCGGGACTAATAAACACCGGGGAGCTGTTTTTT
j_gene: TRBJ2-7; d_gene: .; v_gene: TRBV21-1; abundance: few; CDR3aa: CASSVEGTYEQYF; CDR3nt: TGTGCCAGCAGCGTAGAGGGCACCTACGAGCAGTACTTC
j_gene: TRBJ2-1; d_gene: TRBD2; v_gene: TRBV2; abundance: .; CDR3aa: CASSEATGGDEQFF; CDR3nt: TGTGCCAGCAGTGAAGCCACGGGAGGCGATGAGCAGTTCTTC
j_gene: TRBJ1-3; d_gene: .; v_gene: TRBV19; abundance: few; CDR3aa: CASSPGLQNTIYF; CDR3nt: TGTGCCAGTAGTCCTGGCCTTCAGAACACCATATATTTT
j_gene: TRBJ1-1; d_gene: TRBD1; v_gene: TRBV7-9; abundance: .; CDR3aa: CASSSTGRTEAFF; CDR3nt: TGTGCCAGCAGCTCGACAGGGAGGACTGAAGCTTTCTTT
j_gene: TRBJ2-7; d_gene: .; v_gene: TRBV7-9; abundance: .; CDR3aa: CASSFVPYEQYF; CDR3nt: TGTGCCAGCAGCTTTGTGCCCTACGAGCAGTACTTC
j_gene: TRBJ2-1; d_gene: TRBD2; v_gene: TRBV9; abundance: .; CDR3aa: CASSLLWRGAYNEQFF; CDR3nt: TGTGCCAGCAGCCTGCTCTGGCGGGGGGCCTACAATGAGCAGTTCTTC
j_gene: TRBJ1-5; d_gene: .; v_gene: TRBV23-1; abundance: .; CDR3aa: CASSQSPTGNSNQPQHF; CDR3nt: TGCGCCAGCAGTCAATCCCCCACAGGGAATAGCAATCAGCCCCAGCATTTT
j_gene: TRBJ2-2; d_gene: .; v_gene: TRBV27; abundance: .; CDR3aa: CATGRAGELFF; CDR3nt: TGTGCCACCGGTCGCGCCGGGGAGCTGTTTTTT
j_gene: TRBJ1-1; d_gene: .; v_gene: TRBV6-6; abundance: .; CDR3aa: CASTTLGQQNTEAFF; CDR3nt: TGTGCCAGCACTACACTTGGACAGCAGAACACTGAAGCTTTCTTT
j_gene: TRBJ2-7; d_gene: .; v_gene: TRBV28; abundance: .; CDR3aa: CASSALSDSSYEQYF; CDR3nt: TGTGCCAGCAGTGCCCTTTCGGACAGCTCCTACGAGCAGTACTTC
j_gene: TRBJ2-2; d_gene: .; v_gene: TRBV9; abundance: .; CDR3aa: CASSVRLGGANTGELFF; CDR3nt: TGTGCCAGCAGCGTCCGGTTAGGGGGGGCGAACACCGGGGAGCTGTTTTTT
j_gene: TRBJ1-5; d_gene: TRBD1; v_gene: TRBV28; abundance: .; CDR3aa: CASRVVTGVGQPQHF; CDR3nt: TGTGCCAGCAGAGTTGTTACAGGGGTAGGTCAGCCCCAGCATTTT
j_gene: TRBJ1-2; d_gene: TRBD1; v_gene: TRBV7-8; abundance: .; CDR3aa: CASSPDRGGYTF; CDR3nt: TGTGCCAGCAGCCCAGACAGGGGAGGCTACACCTTC
j_gene: TRBJ2-3; d_gene: .; v_gene: TRBV4-2; abundance: .; CDR3aa: CASSPPGLTRTDTQYF; CDR3nt: TGTGCCAGCAGCCCGCCAGGGTTGACTCGCACAGATACGCAGTATTTT
j_gene: TRBJ2-1; d_gene: TRBD2; v_gene: TRBV4-1; abundance: .; CDR3aa: CASSQSSGGEQFF; CDR3nt: TGTGCCAGCAGCCAATCTAGCGGGGGGGAGCAGTTCTTC
j_gene: TRBJ2-7; d_gene: .; v_gene: TRBV6-5; abundance: .; CDR3aa: CASSFRYEQYF; CDR3nt: TGTGCCAGCAGCTTCCGCTACGAGCAGTACTTC
j_gene: TRBJ2-7; d_gene: .; v_gene: TRBV7-2; abundance: once; CDR3aa: CASSLGTIYEQYF; CDR3nt: TGTGCCAGCAGCTTAGGGACTATCTACGAGCAGTACTTC
j_gene: TRBJ2-7; d_gene: TRBD1; v_gene: TRBV7-9; abundance: few; CDR3aa: CASSRQGAYEQYF; CDR3nt: TGTGCCAGCAGCAGACAGGGGGCTTACGAGCAGTACTTC